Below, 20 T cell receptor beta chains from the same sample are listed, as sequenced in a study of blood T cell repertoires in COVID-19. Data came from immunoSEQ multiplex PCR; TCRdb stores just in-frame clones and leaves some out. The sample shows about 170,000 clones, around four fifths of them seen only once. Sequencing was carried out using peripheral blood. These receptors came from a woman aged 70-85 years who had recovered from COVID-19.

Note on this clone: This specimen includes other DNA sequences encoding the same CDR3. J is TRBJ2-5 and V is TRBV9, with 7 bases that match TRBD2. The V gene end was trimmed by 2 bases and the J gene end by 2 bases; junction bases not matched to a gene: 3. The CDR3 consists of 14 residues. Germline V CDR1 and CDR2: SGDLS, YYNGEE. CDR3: CASSVGGGQETQYF. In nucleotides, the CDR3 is TGTGCCAGCAGCGTGGGGGGAGGGCAAGAGACCCAGTACTTC. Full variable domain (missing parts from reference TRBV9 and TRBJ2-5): DSGVTQTPKHLITATGQRVTLRCSPRSGDLSVYWYQQSLDQGLQFLIQYYNGEERAKGNILERFSAQQFPDLHSELNLSSLELGDSALYFCASSVGGGQETQYFGPGTRLLVL.

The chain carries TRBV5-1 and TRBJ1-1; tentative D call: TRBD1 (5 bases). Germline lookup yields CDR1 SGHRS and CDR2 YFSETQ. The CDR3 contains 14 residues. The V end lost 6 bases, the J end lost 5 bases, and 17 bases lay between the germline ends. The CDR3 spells CASTLLGGGTEAFF. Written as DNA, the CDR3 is TGCGCCAGCACCCTGTTGGGGGGGGGTACTGAAGCTTTCTTT.

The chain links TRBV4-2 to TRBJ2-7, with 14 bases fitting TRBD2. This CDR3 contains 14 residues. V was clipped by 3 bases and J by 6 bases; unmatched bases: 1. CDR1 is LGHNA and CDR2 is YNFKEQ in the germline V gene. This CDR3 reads CASSQGLAGAEQYF. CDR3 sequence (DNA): TGTGCCAGCAGCCAGGGACTAGCGGGGGCCGAGCAGTACTTC.

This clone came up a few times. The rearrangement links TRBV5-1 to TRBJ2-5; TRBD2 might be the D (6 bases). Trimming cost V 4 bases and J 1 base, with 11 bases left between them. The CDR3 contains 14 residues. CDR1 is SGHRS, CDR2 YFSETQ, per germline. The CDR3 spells CASSRGSVQETQYF. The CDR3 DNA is TGCGCCAGCAGCCGGGGGTCCGTCCAAGAGACCCAGTACTTC.

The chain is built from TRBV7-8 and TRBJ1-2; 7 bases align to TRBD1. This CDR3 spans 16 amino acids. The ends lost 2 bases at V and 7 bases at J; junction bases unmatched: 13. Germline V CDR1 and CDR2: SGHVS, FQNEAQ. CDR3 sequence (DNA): TGTGCCAGCAGCTTACCCGGGGACAGTGCTGCTGGTGGCTACACCTTC. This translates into CASSLPGDSAAGGYTF.

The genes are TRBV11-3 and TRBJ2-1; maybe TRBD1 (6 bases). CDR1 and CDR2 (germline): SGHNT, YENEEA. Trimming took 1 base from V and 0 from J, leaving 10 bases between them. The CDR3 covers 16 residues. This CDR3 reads CASSLGTDSSYNEQFF. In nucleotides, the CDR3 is TGTGCCAGCAGCTTAGGGACAGACAGCTCCTACAATGAGCAGTTCTTC. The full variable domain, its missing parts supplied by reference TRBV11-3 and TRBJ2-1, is EAGVVQSPRYKIIEKKQPVAFWCNPISGHNTLYWYLQNLGQGPELLIRYENEEAVDDSQLPKDRFSAERLKGVDSTLKIQPAELGDSAVYLCASSLGTDSSYNEQFFGPGTRLTVL.

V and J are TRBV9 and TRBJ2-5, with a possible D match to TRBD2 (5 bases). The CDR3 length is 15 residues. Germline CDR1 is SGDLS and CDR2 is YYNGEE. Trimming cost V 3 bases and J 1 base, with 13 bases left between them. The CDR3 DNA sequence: TGTGCCAGCAGCGCCGATTCAGCGGCCCAAGAGACCCAGTACTTC. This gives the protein CASSADSAAQETQYF.

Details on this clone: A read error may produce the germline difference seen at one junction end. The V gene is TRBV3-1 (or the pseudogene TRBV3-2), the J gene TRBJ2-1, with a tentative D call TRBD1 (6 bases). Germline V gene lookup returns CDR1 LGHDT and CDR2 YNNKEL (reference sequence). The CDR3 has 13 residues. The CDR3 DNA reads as TGTGCCAGCAGCCAAGGGGGGCGGAGCCCATACCTCTTC. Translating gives CASSQGGRSPYLF.

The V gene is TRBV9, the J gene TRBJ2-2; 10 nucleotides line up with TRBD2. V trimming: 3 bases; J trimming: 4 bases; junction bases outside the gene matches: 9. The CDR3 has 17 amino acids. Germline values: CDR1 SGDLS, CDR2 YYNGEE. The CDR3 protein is CASSGSGRASSTGELFF. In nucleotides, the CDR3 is TGTGCCAGCAGCGGCAGCGGGAGGGCCTCGAGCACCGGGGAGCTGTTTTTT.

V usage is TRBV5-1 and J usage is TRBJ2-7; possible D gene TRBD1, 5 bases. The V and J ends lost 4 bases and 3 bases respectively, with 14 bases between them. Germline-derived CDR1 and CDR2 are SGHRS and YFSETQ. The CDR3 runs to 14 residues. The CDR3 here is CASSGTQGDYEQYF. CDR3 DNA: TGCGCCAGCAGCGGCACTCAAGGGGACTACGAGCAGTACTTC. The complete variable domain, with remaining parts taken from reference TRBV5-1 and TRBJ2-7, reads KAGVTQTPRYLIKTRGQQVTLSCSPISGHRSVSWYQQTPGQGLQFLFEYFSETQRNKGNFPGRFSGRQFSNSRSEMNVSTLELGDSALYLCASSGTQGDYEQYFGPGTRLTVT.

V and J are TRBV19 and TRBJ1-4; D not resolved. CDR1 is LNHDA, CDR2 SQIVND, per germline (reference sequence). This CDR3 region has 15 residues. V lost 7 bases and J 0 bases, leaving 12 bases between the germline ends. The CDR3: CASTPTGATNEKLFF. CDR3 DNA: TGTGCCAGTACCCCGACGGGAGCAACTAATGAAAAACTGTTTTTT.

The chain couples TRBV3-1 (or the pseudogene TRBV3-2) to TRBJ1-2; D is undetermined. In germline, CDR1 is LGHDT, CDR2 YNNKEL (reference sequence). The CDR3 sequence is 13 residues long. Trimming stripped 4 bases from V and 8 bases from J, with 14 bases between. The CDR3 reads CASSPRGPGGYTF. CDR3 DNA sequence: TGTGCCAGCAGCCCCCGGGGTCCGGGGGGCTACACCTTC.

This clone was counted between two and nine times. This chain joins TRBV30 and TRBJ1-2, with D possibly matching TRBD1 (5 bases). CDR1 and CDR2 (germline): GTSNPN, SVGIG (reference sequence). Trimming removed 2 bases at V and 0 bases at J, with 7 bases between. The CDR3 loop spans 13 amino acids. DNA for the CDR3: TGTGCCTGGAGTAAGGACACTAACTATGGCTACACCTTC. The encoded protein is CAWSKDTNYGYTF.

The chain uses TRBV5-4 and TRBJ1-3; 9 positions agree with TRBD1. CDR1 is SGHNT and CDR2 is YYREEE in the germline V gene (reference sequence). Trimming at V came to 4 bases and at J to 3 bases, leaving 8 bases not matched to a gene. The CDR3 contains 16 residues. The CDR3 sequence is CASSGSGTGSGNTIYF. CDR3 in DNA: TGTGCCAGCAGCGGCTCCGGGACAGGGAGTGGAAACACCATATATTTT.

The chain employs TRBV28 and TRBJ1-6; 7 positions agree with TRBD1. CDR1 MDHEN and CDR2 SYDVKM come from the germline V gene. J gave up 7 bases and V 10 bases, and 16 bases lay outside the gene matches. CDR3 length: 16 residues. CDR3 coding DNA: TGTGCCATCCAAAAGGCGACAGGGCAATGGAATTCACCCCTCCACTTT. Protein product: CAIQKATGQWNSPLHF.

The CDR3 reads CASSPPARGPPRAEAFF. The CDR3 DNA sequence: TGTGCCAGCAGCCCCCCGGCCAGGGGCCCCCCGAGGGCTGAAGCTTTCTTT. The chain carries TRBV7-9 and TRBJ1-1; tentative D call: TRBD1 (6 bases). This CDR3 comprises 17 residues. The germline V gene has CDR1 SEHNR and CDR2 FQNEAQ (reference sequence). The V end was cut by 5 bases, the J end by 6 bases, with 25 bases between.

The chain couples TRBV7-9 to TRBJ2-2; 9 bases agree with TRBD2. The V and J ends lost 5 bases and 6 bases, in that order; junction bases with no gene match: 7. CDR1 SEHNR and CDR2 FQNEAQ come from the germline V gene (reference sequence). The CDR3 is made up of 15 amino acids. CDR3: CASSQRTSEAGELFF. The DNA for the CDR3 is TGTGCCAGCAGCCAAAGGACTAGCGAAGCCGGGGAGCTGTTTTTT. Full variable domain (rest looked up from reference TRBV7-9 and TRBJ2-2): DTGVSQNPRHKITKRGQNVTFRCDPISEHNRLYWYRQTLGQGPEFLTYFQNEAQLEKSRLLSDRFSAERPKGSFSTLEIQRTEQGDSAMYLCASSQRTSEAGELFFGEGSRLTVL.

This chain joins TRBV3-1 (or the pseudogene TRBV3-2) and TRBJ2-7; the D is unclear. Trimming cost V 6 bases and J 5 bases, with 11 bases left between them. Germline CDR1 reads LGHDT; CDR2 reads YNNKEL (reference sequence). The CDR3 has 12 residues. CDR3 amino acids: CASRGPLHEQYF. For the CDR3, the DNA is TGTGCCAGCAGGGGCCCTCTCCACGAGCAGTACTTC.

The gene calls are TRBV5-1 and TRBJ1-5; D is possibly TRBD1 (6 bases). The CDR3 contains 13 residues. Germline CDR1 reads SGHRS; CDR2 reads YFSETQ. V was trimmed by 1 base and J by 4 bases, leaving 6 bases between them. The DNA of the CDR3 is TGCGCCAGCAGCTTGCAGGGGAATCAGCCCCAGCATTTT. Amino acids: CASSLQGNQPQHF. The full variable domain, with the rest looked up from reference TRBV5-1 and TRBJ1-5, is KAGVTQTPRYLIKTRGQQVTLSCSPISGHRSVSWYQQTPGQGLQFLFEYFSETQRNKGNFPGRFSGRQFSNSRSEMNVSTLELGDSALYLCASSLQGNQPQHFGDGTRLSIL.

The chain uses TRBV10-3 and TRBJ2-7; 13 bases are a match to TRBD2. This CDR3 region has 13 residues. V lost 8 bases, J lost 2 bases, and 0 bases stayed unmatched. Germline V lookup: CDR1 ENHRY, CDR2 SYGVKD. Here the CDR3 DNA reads TGTGCCATCGGGACTAGCGGGGCCTACGAGCAGTACTTC. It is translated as CAIGTSGAYEQYF.